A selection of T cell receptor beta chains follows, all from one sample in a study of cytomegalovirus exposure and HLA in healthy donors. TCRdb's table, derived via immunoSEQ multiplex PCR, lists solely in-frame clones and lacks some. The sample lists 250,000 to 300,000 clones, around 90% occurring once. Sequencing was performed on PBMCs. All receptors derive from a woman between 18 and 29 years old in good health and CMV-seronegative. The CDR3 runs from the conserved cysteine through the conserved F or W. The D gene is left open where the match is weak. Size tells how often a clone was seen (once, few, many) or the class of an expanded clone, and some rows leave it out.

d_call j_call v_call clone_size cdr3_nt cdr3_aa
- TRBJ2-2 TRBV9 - TGTGCCAGCAGCGTAGACCTTAGGGGGGGCCGTACCGGGGAGCTGTTTTTT CASSVDLRGGRTGELFF
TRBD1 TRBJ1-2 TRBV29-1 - TGCAGCGTTGAGGGTGGGACAGGGGCCTCCTATGGCTACACCTTC CSVEGGTGASYGYTF
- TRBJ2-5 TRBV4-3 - TGCGCCAGCAGCCAAGGTCCTGGACAGAACCAAGAGACCCAGTACTTC CASSQGPGQNQETQYF
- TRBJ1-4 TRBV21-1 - TGTGCCAGAAGACAGCCGCGGGAAAAACTGTTTTTT CARRQPREKLFF
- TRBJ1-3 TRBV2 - TGTGCCAGCAGTGACCCGGGGGGGGTCCCTGGAAACACCATATATTTT CASSDPGGVPGNTIYF
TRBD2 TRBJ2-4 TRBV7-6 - TGTGCCAGCAGCTTGGGGGGACTAGTCGGAGACATTCAGTACTTC CASSLGGLVGDIQYF
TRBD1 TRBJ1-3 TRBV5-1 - TGCGCCAGCAGCTTAGGGACAGACTCTGGAAACACCATATATTTT CASSLGTDSGNTIYF
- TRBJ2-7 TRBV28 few TGTGCCAGCAGTTTTAGCTACGAGCAGTACTTC CASSFSYEQYF
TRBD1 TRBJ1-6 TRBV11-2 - TGTGCCAGCAGCTCGTATCCGGGACAGGGGTATTCACCCCTCCACTTT CASSSYPGQGYSPLHF
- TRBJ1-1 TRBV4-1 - TGCGCCAGCAGCCCCGGACAGACTACTGAAGCTTTCTTT CASSPGQTTEAFF
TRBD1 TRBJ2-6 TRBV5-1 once TGCGCCAGCAGCTTGGCCGTGGGACAGGAGTTCTCTGGGGCCAACGTCCTGACTTTC CASSLAVGQEFSGANVLTF
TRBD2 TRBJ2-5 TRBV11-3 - TGTGCCAGCAGCCTCGGACTAGCGGGGGGCGAGGAAGAGACCCAGTACTTC CASSLGLAGGEEETQYF
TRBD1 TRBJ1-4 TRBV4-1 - TGCGCCAGCAGCACCCCGGGACAGTCCAATGAAAAACTGTTTTTT CASSTPGQSNEKLFF
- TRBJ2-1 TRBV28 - TGTGCCAGCAGCGCTACTATAGGGGAATACAATGAGCAGTTCTTC CASSATIGEYNEQFF
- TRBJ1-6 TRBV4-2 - TGTGCCAGCAGCCAAGACGGACTACTGAATTCACCCCTCCACTTT CASSQDGLLNSPLHF
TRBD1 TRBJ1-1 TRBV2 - TGTGCCAGCCACAAGCCTGAACAGGGGAGGACTGAAGCTTTCTTT CASHKPEQGRTEAFF
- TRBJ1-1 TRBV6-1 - TGTGCCAGCGGAGGAGAATACACTGAAGCTTTCTTT CASGGEYTEAFF
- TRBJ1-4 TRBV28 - TGTGCCAGCAGTTACGGGGCCCCCGGTTACAGGGACGGTGAAAAACTGTTTTTT CASSYGAPGYRDGEKLFF
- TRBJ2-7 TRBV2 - TGTGCCAGCAGTGAGGCCCTCTACGAGCAGTACTTC CASSEALYEQYF
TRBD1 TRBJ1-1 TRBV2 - TGTGCCAGCAGTGAAAAAGGGACAGAACGGGGTGAAGCTTTCTTT CASSEKGTERGEAFF
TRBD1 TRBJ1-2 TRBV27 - TGTGCCAGCAGTCCAGACAGGGGCTATGGCTACACCTTC CASSPDRGYGYTF
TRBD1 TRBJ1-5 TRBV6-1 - TGTGCCAGCAGTTCACCGGGACAGGGAAATCAGCCCCAGCATTTT CASSSPGQGNQPQHF
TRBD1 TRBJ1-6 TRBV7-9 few TGTGCCAGCAGCACCATACAGGGGGCAAAGGGTTCACCCCTCCACTTT CASSTIQGAKGSPLHF
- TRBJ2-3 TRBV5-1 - TGCGCCAGCAGCTTGGGCTGGGACACCGCCACAGATACGCAGTATTTT CASSLGWDTATDTQYF
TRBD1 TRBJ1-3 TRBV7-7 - TGTGCTAGCAGTCTACAGGGGCCTTTCTCTGGAAACACCATATATTTT CASSLQGPFSGNTIYF
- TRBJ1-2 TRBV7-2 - TGTGCCAGCAGCTTAGCCAGGGACTATGGCTACACCTTC CASSLARDYGYTF
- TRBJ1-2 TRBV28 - TGTGCCAGCAGTTTATACAGTACCGGCTACACCTTC CASSLYSTGYTF
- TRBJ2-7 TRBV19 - TGTGCCAGCCTACTAGATTTCTATAGCTCCTACGAGCAGTACTTC CASLLDFYSSYEQYF
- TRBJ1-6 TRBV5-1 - TGCGCCAGCAGCTTGGTCGGGGGGCCCGCCTATAATTCACCCCTCCACTTT CASSLVGGPAYNSPLHF
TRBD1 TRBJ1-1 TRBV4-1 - TGCGCCAGCAGCCAAGGGGGCTTAAGACAGGGACCAGGGGGGCCCATGAACACTGAAGCTTTCTTT CASSQGGLRQGPGGPMNTEAFF
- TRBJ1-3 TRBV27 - TGTGCCAGCAGACCTAGTGCAGCTGGAAACACCATATATTTT CASRPSAAGNTIYF
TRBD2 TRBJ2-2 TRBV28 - TGTGCCAGCAGTTTAGCGGGGGGGCTCACCGGGGAGCTGTTTTTT CASSLAGGLTGELFF
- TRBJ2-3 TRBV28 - TGTGCCAGCAGCTTGGGGGGGGGCCGAACAGATACGCAGTATTTT CASSLGGGRTDTQYF
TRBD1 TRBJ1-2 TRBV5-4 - TGTGCCAGCAGCTCAGAAATTCGGGACAGGGACTATGGCTACACCTTC CASSSEIRDRDYGYTF
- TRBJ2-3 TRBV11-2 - TGTGCCAGCAGTCCCGGAGATACGCAGTATTTT CASSPGDTQYF
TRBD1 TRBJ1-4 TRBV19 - TGTGCCAGTAGTTCCGGACAGGGTCCTGAAAAACTGTTTTTT CASSSGQGPEKLFF
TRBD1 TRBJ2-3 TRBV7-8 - TGTGCCAGCATCCCGGGACAGGGGACAGATACGCAGTATTTT CASIPGQGTDTQYF
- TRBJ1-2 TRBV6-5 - TGTGCCAGCAGTTACTCCGACTCGGGGAACTATGGCTACACCTTC CASSYSDSGNYGYTF
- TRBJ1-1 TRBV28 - TGTGCCAGCAGTTTGGGCGGCTCTAGGACAGATGAAGCTTTCTTT CASSLGGSRTDEAFF
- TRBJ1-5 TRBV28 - TGTGCCATCCAAGGGGTGAATCAGCCCCAGCATTTT CAIQGVNQPQHF
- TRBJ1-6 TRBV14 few TGTGCCAGCAGCCAGGGCCAGGGGATAGGTTCACCCCTCCACTTT CASSQGQGIGSPLHF
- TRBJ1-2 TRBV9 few TGTGCCAGCAGCCGAGACAGGTCGGGAGGCTACACCTTC CASSRDRSGGYTF
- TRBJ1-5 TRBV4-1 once TGCGCCAGCAGCCCCGGACAGTCGAGCAATCAGCCCCAGCATTTT CASSPGQSSNQPQHF
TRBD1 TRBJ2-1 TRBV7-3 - TGTGCCAGCAGCTTAAGCCCGGGACAGGGGAATGAGCAGTTCTTC CASSLSPGQGNEQFF
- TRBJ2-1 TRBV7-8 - TGTGCCAGCAGCTTAACAGGGAGCAATGAGCAGTTCTTC CASSLTGSNEQFF